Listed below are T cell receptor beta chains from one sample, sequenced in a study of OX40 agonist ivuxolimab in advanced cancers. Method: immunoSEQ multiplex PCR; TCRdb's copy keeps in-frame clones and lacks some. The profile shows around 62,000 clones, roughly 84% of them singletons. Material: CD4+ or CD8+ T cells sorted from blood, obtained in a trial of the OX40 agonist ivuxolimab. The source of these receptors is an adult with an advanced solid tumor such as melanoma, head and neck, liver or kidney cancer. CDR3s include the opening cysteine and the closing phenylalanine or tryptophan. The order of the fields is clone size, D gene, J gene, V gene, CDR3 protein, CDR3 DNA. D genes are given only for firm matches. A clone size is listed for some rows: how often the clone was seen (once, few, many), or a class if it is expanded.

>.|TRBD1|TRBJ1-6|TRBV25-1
CASSDRGESPLHF
TGTGCCAGCAGTGACAGGGGGGAATCACCCCTCCACTTT
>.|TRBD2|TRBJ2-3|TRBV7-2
CASSLLPRGGLIDTQYF
TGTGCCAGCAGCCTCCTACCCCGGGGGGGCCTGATAGATACGCAGTATTTT
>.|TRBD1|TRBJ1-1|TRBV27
CASSLTGRATEAFF
TGTGCCAGCAGTTTGACAGGGAGGGCCACTGAAGCTTTCTTT
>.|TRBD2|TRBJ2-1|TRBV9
CASSVGAGGYNEQFF
TGTGCCAGCAGCGTAGGAGCGGGGGGCTACAATGAGCAGTTCTTC
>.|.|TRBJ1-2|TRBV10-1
CASSDSNSYGYTF
TGCGCCAGCAGTGATAGTAACAGCTATGGCTACACCTTC
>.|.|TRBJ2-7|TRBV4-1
CASSQVQMDYEQYF
TGCGCCAGCAGCCAAGTTCAAATGGACTACGAGCAGTACTTC
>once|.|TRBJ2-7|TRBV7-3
CASSPGWGAGEQYF
TGTGCCAGCAGCCCCGGATGGGGGGCGGGAGAGCAGTACTTC
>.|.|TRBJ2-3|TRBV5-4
CASRDKGRPASSTDTQYF
TGTGCCAGCCGGGACAAGGGACGCCCAGCATCTAGCACAGATACGCAGTATTTT
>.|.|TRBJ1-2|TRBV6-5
CASNQRSGGYGYTF
TGTGCCAGCAACCAACGGAGCGGGGGATATGGCTACACCTTC
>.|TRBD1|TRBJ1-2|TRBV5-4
CASSLGGQGPKYGYTF
TGTGCCAGCAGCTTGGGGGGACAGGGACCCAAGTATGGCTACACCTTC
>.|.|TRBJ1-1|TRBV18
CASSPIATGSNTEAFF
TGTGCCAGCTCACCCATAGCAACAGGGTCGAACACTGAAGCTTTCTTT
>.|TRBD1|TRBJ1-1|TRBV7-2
CASKPGQGGTEAFF
TGTGCCAGCAAGCCGGGACAGGGGGGGACTGAAGCTTTCTTT
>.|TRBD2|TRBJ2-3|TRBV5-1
CASSRSGGAVDTQYF
TGCGCCAGCAGCCGAAGCGGGGGGGCCGTAGATACGCAGTATTTT
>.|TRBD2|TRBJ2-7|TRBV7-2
CASSYSGASYEQYF
TGTGCCAGCAGCTATAGCGGGGCGTCCTACGAGCAGTACTTC
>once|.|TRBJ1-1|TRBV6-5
CASSYSGEGTEAFF
TGTGCCAGCAGTTACTCGGGGGAGGGCACTGAAGCTTTCTTT
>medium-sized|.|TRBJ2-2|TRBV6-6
CASSYSGTTGELFF
TGTGCCAGCAGTTACTCGGGGACGACCGGGGAGCTGTTTTTT
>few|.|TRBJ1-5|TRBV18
CASSLGSNQPQHF
TGTGCCAGCTCACTAGGATCCAATCAGCCCCAGCATTTT
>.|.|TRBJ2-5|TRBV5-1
CASSLDPGNVETQYF
TGCGCCAGCAGCTTGGATCCAGGAAACGTCGAGACCCAGTACTTC
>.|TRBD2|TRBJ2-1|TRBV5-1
CASSYSSGGNNEQFF
TGCGCCAGCAGCTACTCTAGCGGGGGGAACAATGAGCAGTTCTTC
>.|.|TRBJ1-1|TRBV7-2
CASSATPRDTEAFF
TGTGCCAGCAGCGCCACCCCCAGGGATACTGAAGCTTTCTTT
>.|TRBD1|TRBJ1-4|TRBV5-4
CASSPAGQTNEKLFF
TGTGCCAGCAGCCCGGCGGGACAGACTAATGAAAAACTGTTTTTT
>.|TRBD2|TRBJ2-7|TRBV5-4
CASSSGGTSYEQYF
TGTGCCAGCTCTAGCGGGGGGACCTCCTACGAGCAGTACTTC
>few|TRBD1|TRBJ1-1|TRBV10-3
CAIRDGTGRMNTEAFF
TGTGCCATCAGGGACGGGACAGGCCGGATGAACACTGAAGCTTTCTTT
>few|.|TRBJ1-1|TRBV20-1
CSAPLNTEAFF
TGCAGTGCCCCGCTCAACACTGAAGCTTTCTTT
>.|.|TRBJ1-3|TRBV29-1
CSVTFNGNTIYF
TGCAGCGTGACCTTTAACGGAAACACCATATATTTT